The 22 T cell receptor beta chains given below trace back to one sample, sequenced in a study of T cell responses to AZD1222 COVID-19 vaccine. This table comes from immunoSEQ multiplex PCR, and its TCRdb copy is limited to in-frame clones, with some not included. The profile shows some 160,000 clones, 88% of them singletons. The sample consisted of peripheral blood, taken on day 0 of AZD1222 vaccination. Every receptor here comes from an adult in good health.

CDR3 nucleotides: TGTGCCAGCAGTTTATTGGACAGAGGGGAAAAACTGTTTTTT. This codes for CASSLLDRGEKLFF. The chain couples TRBV28 to TRBJ1-4; D may be TRBD1 (6 bases). The CDR3 covers 14 residues. Germline V gene data show CDR1 as MDHEN and CDR2 as SYDVKM. V was trimmed by 1 base and J by 8 bases, leaving 11 bases between them.

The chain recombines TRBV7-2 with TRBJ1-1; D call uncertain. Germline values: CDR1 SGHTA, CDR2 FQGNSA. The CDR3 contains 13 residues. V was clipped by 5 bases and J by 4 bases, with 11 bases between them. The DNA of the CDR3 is TGTGCCAGCAGCGTGTCCAGTCCCACTGAAGCTTTCTTT. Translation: CASSVSSPTEAFF. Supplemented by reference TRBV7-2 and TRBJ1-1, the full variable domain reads GAGVSQSPSNKVTEKGKDVELRCDPISGHTALYWYRQSLGQGLEFLIYFQGNSAPDKSGLPSDRFSAERTGGSVSTLTIQRTQQEDSAVYLCASSVSSPTEAFFGQGTRLTVV.

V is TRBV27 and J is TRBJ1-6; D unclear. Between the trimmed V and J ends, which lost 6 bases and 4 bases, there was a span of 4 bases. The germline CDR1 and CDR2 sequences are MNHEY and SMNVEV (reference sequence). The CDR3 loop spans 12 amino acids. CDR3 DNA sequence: TGTGCCAGCAGGTTTTATAATTCACCCCTCCACTTT. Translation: CASRFYNSPLHF.

In nucleotides, the CDR3 is TGTGCCACCAGTGATTGGGGAGAGGGCTGGGAAGGCTACACCTTC. Its translation: CATSDWGEGWEGYTF. The chain links TRBV24-1 to TRBJ1-2; D ambiguous. The V end lost 2 bases, the J end lost 8 bases, and 17 bases lay between the germline ends. The CDR3 totals 15 residues. The germline V gene encodes CDR1 KGHDR and CDR2 SFDVKD.

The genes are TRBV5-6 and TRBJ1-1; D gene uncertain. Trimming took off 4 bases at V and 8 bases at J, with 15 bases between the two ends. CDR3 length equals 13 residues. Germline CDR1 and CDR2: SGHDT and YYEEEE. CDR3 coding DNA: TGTGCCAGCAGCCACCTAATAACACCCGAAGCTTTCTTT. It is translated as CASSHLITPEAFF.

CDR3 protein: CASSPSGRANNEQFF. The CDR3 DNA sequence: TGTGCCAGCAGTCCTAGCGGGAGGGCCAACAATGAGCAGTTCTTC. The rearrangement joins TRBV28 to TRBJ2-1; 12 nucleotides match TRBD2. This CDR3 region has 15 residues. Trimming at V came to 5 bases and at J to 5 bases, leaving 4 bases not matched to a gene. CDR1 and CDR2 (germline): MDHEN, SYDVKM.

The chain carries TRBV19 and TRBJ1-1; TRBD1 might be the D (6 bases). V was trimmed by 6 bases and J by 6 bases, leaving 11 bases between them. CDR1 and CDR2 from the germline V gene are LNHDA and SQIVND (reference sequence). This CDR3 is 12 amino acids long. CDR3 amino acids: CASSLGGAEAFF. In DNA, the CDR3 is TGTGCCAGTAGCCTGGGGGGCGCTGAAGCTTTCTTT.

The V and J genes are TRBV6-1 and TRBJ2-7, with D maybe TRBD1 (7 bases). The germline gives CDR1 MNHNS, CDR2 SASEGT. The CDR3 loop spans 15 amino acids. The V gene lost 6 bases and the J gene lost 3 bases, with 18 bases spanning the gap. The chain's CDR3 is CASSIVGQGGYEQYF. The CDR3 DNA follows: TGTGCCAGCAGCATCGTGGGCCAGGGGGGCTACGAGCAGTACTTC.

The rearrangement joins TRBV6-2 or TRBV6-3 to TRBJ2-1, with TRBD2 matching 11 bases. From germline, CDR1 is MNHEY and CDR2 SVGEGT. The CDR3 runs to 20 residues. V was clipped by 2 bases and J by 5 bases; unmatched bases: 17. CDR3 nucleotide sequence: TGTGCCAGCAGTTACCGCCTGCTTACTAGCGGGGGCGGACGTAACAATGAGCAGTTCTTC. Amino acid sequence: CASSYRLLTSGGGRNNEQFF.

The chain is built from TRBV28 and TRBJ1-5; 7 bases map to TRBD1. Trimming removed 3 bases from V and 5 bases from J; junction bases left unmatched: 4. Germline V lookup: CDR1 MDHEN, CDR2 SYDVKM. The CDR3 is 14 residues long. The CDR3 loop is CASSFEQGYQPQHF. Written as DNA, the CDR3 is TGTGCCAGCAGTTTTGAACAGGGGTATCAGCCCCAGCATTTT.

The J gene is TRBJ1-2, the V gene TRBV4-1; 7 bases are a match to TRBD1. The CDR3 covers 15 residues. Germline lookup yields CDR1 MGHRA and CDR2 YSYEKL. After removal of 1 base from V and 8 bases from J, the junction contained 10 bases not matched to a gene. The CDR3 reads CASSQVLQGLGGYTF. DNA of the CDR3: TGCGCCAGCAGCCAAGTGTTACAGGGGTTGGGGGGCTACACCTTC.

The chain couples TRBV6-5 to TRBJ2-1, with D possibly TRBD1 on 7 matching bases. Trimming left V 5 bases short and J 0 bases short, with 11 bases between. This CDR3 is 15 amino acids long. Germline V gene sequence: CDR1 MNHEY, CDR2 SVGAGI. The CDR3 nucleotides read TGTGCCAGCAGTCACAGGGGAGGCTCCTACAATGAGCAGTTCTTC. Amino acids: CASSHRGGSYNEQFF.

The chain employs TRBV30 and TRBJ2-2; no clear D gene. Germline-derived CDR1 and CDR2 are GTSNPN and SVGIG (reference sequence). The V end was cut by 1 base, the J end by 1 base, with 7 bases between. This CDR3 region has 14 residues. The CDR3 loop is CAWSAAQNTGELFF. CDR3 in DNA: TGTGCCTGGAGTGCCGCGCAGAACACCGGGGAGCTGTTTTTT.

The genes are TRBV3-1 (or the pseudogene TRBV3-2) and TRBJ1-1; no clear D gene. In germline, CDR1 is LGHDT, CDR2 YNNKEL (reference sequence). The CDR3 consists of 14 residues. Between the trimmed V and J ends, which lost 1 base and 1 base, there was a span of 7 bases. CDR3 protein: CASSQVGPNTEAFF. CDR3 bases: TGTGCCAGCAGCCAAGTCGGGCCGAACACTGAAGCTTTCTTT.

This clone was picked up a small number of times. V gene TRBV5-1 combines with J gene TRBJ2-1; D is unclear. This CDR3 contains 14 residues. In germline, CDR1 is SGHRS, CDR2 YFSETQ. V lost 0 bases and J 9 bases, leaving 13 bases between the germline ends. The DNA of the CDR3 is TGCGCCAGCAGCTTGGCCGGCCCGGGTAGTGAGCAGTTCTTC. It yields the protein CASSLAGPGSEQFF.

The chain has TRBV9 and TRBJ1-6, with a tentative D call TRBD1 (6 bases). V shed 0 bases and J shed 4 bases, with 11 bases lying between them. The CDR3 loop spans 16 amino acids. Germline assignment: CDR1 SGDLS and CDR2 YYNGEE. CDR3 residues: CASSVEVGGYNSPLHF. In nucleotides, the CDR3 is TGTGCCAGCAGCGTAGAAGTAGGGGGTTATAATTCACCCCTCCACTTT.

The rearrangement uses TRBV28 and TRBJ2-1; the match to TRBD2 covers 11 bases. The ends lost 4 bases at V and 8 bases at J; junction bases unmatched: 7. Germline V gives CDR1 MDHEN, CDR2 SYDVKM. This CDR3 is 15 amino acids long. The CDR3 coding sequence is TGTGCCAGCAGTTGGGGTAGCGGGGGGGCGGATGAGCAGTTCTTC. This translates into CASSWGSGGADEQFF.

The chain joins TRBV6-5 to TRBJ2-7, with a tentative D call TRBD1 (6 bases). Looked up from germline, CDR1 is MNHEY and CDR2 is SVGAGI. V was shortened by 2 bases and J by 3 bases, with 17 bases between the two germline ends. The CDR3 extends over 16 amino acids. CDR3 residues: CASSYGGALSHYEQYF. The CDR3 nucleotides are TGTGCCAGCAGTTACGGGGGCGCACTATCCCACTACGAGCAGTACTTC.

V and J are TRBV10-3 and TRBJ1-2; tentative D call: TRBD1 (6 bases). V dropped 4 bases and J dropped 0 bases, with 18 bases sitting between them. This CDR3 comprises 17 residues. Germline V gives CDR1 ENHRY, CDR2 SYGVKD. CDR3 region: CAISAVTGPTTNYGYTF. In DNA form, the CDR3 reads TGTGCCATCAGTGCGGTTACAGGGCCGACAACTAACTATGGCTACACCTTC.

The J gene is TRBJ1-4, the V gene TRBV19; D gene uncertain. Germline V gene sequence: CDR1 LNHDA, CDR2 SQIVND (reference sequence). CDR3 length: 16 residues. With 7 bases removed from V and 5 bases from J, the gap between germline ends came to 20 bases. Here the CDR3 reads CASTPEVGLRNEKLFF. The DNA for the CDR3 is TGTGCCAGTACCCCGGAGGTCGGGCTCCGGAATGAAAAACTGTTTTTT.

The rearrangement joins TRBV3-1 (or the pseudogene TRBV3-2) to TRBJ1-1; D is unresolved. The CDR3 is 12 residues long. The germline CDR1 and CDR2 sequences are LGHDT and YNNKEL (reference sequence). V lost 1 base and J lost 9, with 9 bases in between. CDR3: CASSQASGKAFF. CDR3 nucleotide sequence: TGTGCCAGCAGCCAAGCTTCGGGTAAAGCTTTCTTT.

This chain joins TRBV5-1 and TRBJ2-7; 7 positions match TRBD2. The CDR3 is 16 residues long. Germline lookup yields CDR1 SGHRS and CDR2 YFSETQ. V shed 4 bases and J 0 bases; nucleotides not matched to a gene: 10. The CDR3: CASSPSGAGPSYEQYF. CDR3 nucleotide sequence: TGCGCCAGCAGCCCCAGCGGGGCAGGGCCCTCCTACGAGCAGTACTTC.